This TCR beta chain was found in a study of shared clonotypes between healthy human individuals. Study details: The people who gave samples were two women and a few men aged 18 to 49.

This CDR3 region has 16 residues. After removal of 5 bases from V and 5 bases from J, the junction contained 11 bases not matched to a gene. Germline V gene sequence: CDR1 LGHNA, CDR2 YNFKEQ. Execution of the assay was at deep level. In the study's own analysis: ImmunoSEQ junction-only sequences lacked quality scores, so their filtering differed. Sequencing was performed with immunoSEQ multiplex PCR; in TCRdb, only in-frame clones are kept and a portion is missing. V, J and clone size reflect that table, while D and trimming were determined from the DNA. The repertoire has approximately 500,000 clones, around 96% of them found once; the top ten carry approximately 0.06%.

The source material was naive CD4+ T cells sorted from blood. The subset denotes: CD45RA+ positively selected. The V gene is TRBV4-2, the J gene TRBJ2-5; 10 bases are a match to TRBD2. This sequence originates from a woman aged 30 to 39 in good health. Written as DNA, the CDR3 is TGTGCCAGCAGCTTGGCCGGGCTAGCGGGAGAGGAGACCCAGTACTTC. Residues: CASSLAGLAGEETQYF.